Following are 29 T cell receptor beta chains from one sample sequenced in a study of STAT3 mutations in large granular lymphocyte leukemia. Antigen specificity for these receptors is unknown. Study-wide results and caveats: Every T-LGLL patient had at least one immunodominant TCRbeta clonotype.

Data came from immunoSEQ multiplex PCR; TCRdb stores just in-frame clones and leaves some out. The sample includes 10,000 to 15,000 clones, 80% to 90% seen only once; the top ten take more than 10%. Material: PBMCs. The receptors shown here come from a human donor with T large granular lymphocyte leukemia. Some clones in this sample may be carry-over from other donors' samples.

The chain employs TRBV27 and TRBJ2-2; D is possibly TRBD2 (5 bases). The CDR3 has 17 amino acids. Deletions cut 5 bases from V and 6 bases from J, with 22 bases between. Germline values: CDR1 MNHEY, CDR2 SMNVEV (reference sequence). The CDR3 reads CASSLVSRGGAPGELFF. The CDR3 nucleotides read TGTGCCAGCAGTCTAGTTAGCCGCGGAGGTGCCCCCGGGGAGCTGTTTTTT.

CDR3 region: CASSLVMVSGEQYF. In nucleotides, the CDR3 is TGTGCCAGCAGCTTAGTGATGGTGTCCGGGGAGCAGTACTTC. This chain links TRBV11-2 with TRBJ2-7; D is undetermined. The CDR3 totals 14 residues. The V and J ends lost 1 base and 7 bases respectively, with 14 bases between them. Per germline, CDR1 SGHAT and CDR2 FQNNGV.

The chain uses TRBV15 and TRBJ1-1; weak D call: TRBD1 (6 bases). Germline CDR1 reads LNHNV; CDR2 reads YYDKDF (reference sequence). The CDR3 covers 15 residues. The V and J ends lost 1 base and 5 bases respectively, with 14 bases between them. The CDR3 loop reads CATSRAVGAGTEAFF. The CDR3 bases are TGTGCCACCAGCAGAGCCGTGGGGGCGGGGACTGAAGCTTTCTTT.

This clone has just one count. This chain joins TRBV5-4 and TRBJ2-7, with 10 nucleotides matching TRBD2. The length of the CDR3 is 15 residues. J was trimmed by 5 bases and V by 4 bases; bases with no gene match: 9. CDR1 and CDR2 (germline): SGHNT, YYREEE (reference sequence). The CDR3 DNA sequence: TGTGCCAGCAGCCCCCAAAGCGGGAGGGCCCACGAGCAGTACTTC. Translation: CASSPQSGRAHEQYF.

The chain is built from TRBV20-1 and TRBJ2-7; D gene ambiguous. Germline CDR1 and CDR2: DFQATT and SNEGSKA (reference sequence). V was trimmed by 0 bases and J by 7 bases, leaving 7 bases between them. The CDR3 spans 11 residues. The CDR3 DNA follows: TGCAGTGCTAGAGATCAGAGGGAGCAGTACTTC. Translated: CSARDQREQYF.

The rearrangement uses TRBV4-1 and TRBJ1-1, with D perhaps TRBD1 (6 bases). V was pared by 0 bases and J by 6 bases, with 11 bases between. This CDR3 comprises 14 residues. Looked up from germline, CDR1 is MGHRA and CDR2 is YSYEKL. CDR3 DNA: TGCGCCAGCAGCCAAGAACCGGGGGCCCCTGAAGCTTTCTTT. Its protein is CASSQEPGAPEAFF.

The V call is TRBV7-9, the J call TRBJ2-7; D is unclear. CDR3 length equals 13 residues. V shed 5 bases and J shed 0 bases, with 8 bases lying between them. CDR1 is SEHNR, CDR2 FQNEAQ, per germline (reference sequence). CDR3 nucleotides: TGTGCCAGCAGCCCCCCAGGCTCCTACGAGCAGTACTTC. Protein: CASSPPGSYEQYF.

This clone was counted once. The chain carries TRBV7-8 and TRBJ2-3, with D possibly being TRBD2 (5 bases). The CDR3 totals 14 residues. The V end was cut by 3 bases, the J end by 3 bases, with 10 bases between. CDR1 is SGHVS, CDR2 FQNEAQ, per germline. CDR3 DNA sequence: TGTGCCAGCAGCTTCCGGGAAGGTACAGATACGCAGTATTTT. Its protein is CASSFREGTDTQYF.

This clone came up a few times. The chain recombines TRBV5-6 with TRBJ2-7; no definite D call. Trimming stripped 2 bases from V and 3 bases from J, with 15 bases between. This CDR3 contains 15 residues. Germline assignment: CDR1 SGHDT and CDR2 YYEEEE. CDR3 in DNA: TGTGCCAGCAGCTTACTAAGCCCGAACCACTACGAGCAGTACTTC. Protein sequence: CASSLLSPNHYEQYF. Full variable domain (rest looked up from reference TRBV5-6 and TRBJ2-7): DAGVTQSPTHLIKTRGQQVTLRCSPKSGHDTVSWYQQALGQGPQFIFQYYEEEERQRGNFPDRFSGHQFPNYSSELNVNALLLGDSALYLCASSLLSPNHYEQYFGPGTRLTVT.

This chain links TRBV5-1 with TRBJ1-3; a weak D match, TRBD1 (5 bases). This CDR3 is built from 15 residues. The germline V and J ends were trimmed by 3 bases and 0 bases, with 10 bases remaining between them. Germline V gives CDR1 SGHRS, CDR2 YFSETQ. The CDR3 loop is CASSSQGVSGNTIYF. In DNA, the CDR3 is TGCGCCAGCAGCTCCCAGGGTGTCTCTGGAAACACCATATATTTT.

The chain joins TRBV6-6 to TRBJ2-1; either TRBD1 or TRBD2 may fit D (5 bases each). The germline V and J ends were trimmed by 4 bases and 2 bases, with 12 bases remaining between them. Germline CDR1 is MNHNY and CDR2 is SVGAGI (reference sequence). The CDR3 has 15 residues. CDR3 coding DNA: TGTGCCAGCAGTTGGGGACCCGAGACCTACAATGAGCAGTTCTTC. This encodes CASSWGPETYNEQFF.

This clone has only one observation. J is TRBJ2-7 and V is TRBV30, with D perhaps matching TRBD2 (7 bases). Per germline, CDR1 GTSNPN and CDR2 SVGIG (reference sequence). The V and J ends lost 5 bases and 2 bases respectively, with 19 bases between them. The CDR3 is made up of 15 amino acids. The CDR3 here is CAWGLAAGAPYEQYF. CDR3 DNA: TGTGCCTGGGGTCTGGCCGCGGGGGCCCCCTACGAGCAGTACTTC.

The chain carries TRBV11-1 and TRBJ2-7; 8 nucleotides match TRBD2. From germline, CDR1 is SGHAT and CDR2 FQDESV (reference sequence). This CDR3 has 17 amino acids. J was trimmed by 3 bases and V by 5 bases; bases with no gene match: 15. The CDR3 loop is CASSLSGLGAPNYEQYF. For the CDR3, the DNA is TGTGCCAGCAGCCTATCGGGACTAGGGGCCCCAAACTACGAGCAGTACTTC.

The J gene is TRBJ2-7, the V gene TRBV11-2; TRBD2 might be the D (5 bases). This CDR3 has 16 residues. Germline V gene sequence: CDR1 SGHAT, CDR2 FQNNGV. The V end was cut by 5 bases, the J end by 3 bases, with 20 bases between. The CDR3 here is CASSGFTRNLLYEQYF. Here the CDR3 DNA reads TGTGCCAGCAGCGGGTTCACTAGGAACCTCCTCTACGAGCAGTACTTC.

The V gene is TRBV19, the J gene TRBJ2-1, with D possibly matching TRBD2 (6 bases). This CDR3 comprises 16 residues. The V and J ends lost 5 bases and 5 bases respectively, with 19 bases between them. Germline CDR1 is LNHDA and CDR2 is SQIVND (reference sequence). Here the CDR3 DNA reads TGTGCCAGTAGTCCTGGAGGGAGGTTTCTAGACAATGAGCAGTTCTTC. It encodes CASSPGGRFLDNEQFF.

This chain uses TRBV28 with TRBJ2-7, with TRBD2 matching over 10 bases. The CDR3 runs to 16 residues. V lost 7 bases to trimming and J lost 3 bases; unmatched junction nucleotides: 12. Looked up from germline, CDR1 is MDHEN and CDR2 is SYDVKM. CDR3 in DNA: TGTGCCAGCAAAGCGGGAGGGCCGATCCTCTACTACGAGCAGTACTTC. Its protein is CASKAGGPILYYEQYF.

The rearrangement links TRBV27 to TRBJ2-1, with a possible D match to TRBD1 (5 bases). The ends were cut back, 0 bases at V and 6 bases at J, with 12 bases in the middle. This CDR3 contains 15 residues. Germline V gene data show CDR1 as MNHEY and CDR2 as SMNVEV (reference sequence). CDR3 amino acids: CASSLSTEALNEQFF. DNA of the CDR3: TGTGCCAGCAGTTTATCGACAGAGGCTCTCAATGAGCAGTTCTTC.

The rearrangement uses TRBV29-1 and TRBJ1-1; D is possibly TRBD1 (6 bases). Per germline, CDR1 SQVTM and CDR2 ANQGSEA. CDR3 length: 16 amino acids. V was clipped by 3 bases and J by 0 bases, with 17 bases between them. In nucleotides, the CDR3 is TGCAGCGTTGATGCCAGGGGTGTAGCCCTGAACACTGAAGCTTTCTTT. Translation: CSVDARGVALNTEAFF.

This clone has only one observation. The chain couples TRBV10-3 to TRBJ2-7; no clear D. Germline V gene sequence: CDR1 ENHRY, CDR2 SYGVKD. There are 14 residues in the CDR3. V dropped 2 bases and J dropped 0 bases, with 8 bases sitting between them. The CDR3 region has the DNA TGTGCCATCAGTGAGAAAGCCAGCTCCTACGAGCAGTACGTC. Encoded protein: CAISEKASSYEQYV.

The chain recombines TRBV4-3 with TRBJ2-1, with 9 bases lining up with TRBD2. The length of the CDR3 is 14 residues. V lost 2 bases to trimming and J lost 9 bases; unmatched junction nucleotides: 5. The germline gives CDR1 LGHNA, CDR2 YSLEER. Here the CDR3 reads CASSQSPLAGEQFF. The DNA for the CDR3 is TGCGCCAGCAGCCAATCCCCACTAGCGGGTGAGCAGTTCTTC.

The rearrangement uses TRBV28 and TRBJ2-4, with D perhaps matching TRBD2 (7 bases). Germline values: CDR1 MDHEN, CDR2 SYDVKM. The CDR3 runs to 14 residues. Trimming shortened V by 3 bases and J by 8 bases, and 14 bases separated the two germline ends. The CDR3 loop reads CASSLGGGRDIQYF. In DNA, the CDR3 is TGTGCCAGCAGTTTGGGGGGGGGCCGAGACATTCAGTACTTC.

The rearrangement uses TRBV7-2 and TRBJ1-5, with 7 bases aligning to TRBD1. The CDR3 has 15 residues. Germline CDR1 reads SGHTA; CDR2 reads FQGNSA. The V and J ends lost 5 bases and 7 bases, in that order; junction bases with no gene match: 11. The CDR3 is CASSTRQGFTQPQHF. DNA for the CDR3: TGTGCCAGCAGCACGAGACAGGGCTTTACGCAGCCCCAGCATTTT.

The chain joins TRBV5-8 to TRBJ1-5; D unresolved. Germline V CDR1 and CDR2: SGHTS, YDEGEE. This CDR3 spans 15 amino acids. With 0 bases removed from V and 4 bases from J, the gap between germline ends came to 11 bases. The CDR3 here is CASSLEAGPNQPQHF. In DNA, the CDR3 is TGTGCCAGCAGCTTGGAGGCAGGACCTAATCAGCCCCAGCATTTT.

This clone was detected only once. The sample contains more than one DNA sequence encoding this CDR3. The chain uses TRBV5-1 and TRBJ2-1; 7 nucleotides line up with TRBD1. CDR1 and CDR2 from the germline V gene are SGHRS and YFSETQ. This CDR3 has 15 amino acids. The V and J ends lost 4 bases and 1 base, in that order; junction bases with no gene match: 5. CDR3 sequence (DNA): TGCGCCAGCAGCCTCGGGACAGTTTCCTACAATGAGCAGTTCTTC. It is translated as CASSLGTVSYNEQFF.

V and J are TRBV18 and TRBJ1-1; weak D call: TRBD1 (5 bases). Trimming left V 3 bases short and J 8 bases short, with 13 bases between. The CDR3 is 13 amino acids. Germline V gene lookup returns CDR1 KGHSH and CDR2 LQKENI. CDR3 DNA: TGTGCCAGCTCACCGCAGAAGGGGAGCGAAGCTTTCTTT. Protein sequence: CASSPQKGSEAFF.

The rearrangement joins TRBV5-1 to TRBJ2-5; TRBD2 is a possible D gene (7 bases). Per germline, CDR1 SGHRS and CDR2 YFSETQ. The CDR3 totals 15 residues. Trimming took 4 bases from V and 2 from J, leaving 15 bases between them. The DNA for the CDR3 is TGCGCCAGCAGCCCCTGGGGGGGGCGGCAAGAGACCCAGTACTTC. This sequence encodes CASSPWGGRQETQYF.

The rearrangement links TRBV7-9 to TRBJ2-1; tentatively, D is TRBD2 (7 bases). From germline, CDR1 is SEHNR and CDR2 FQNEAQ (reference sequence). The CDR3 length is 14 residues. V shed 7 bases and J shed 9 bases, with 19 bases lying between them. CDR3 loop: CASNWGGGVIEQFF. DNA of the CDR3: TGTGCCAGCAACTGGGGGGGCGGGGTAATTGAGCAGTTCTTC.

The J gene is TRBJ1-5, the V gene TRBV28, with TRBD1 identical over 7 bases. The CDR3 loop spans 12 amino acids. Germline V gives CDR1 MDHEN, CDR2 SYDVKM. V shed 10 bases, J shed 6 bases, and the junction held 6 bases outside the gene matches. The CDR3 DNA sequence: TGTGCCACGGACAGGATTCGTCAGCCCCAGCATTTT. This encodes CATDRIRQPQHF.

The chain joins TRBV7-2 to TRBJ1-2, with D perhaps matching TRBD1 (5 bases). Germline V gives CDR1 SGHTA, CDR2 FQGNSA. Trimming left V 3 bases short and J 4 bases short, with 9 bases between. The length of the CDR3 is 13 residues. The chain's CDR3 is CASSFRGGYGYTF. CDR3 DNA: TGTGCCAGCAGCTTTCGGGGGGGCTATGGCTACACCTTC.